Each of the 14 T cell receptor beta chains below was sequenced from the same sample in a study of siplizumab effects on memory and regulatory T cells. The protocol was immunoSEQ multiplex PCR, while the TCRdb copy is restricted to in-frame clones and leaves out a portion. The table records 90,000 to 120,000 clones, about 93% of them present only once. Specimen: Tregs sorted from blood. The receptors come from a human donor in good health.

The chain combines TRBV5-5 with TRBJ1-1; D gene ambiguous. Per the germline V gene, CDR1 is SGHKS and CDR2 is YYEKEE (reference sequence). This CDR3 has 15 amino acids. Trimming took off 1 base at V and 4 bases at J, with 14 bases between the two ends. The CDR3 reads CASSLFQEMGTEAFF. In nucleotides, the CDR3 is TGTGCCAGCAGCTTGTTTCAGGAAATGGGCACTGAAGCTTTCTTT. The full variable domain, in which reference TRBV5-5 and TRBJ1-1 provide the parts outside the CDR3, is DAGVTQSPTHLIKTRGQQVTLRCSPISGHKSVSWYQQVLGQGPQFIFQYYEKEERGRGNFPDRFSARQFPNYSSELNVNALLLGDSALYLCASSLFQEMGTEAFFGQGTRLTVV.

V usage is TRBV5-6 and J usage is TRBJ2-3, with D possibly being TRBD1 or TRBD2 (5 bases each). V was trimmed by 6 bases and J by 2 bases, leaving 13 bases between them. In germline, CDR1 is SGHDT, CDR2 YYEEEE. CDR3 length equals 14 residues. CDR3 region: CASMRGVATDTQYF. As DNA, the CDR3 is TGTGCCAGCATGAGGGGAGTGGCCACAGATACGCAGTATTTT.

V is TRBV7-9 and J is TRBJ2-5; D assignment may be TRBD1 or TRBD2 (6 bases each). V lost 2 bases and J 2 bases, leaving 18 bases between the germline ends. This CDR3 comprises 17 residues. Germline CDR1 is SEHNR and CDR2 is FQNEAQ (reference sequence). CDR3 DNA sequence: TGTGCCAGCAGCTTAAAAGTCGGGGGCCACGGACAAGAGACCCAGTACTTC. Protein: CASSLKVGGHGQETQYF.

This chain connects TRBV7-3 to TRBJ2-5; 7 bases fit TRBD2. Looked up from germline, CDR1 is SGHTA and CDR2 is FQGTGA. After removal of 5 bases from V and 1 base from J, the junction contained 10 bases not matched to a gene. The length of the CDR3 is 16 residues. In DNA form, the CDR3 reads TGTGCCAGCAGCCCTGGTAGGGCTAGCGGCCAAGAGACCCAGTACTTC. Translated: CASSPGRASGQETQYF.

The chain is built from TRBV6-5 and TRBJ1-1; D call uncertain. The CDR3 is 14 residues long. Deletions cut 0 bases from V and 0 bases from J, with 5 bases between. Germline V gene data show CDR1 as MNHEY and CDR2 as SVGAGI. CDR3 amino acids: CASSYSLVNTEAFF. In nucleotides, the CDR3 is TGTGCCAGCAGTTACTCCCTAGTGAACACTGAAGCTTTCTTT.

The chain is built from TRBV9 and TRBJ1-5, with 7 bases that match TRBD1. CDR1 is SGDLS and CDR2 is YYNGEE in the germline V gene. Unmatched junction bases numbered 7, after V lost 2 bases and J lost 8 bases. The CDR3 totals 14 residues. The DNA of the CDR3 is TGTGCCAGCAGCGTGGGAGGGGGCAGGGAGCCCCAGCATTTT. This gives the protein CASSVGGGREPQHF.

The chain uses TRBV5-1 and TRBJ2-5; 7 bases agree with TRBD2. The V gene end was trimmed by 4 bases and the J gene end by 7 bases; junction bases not matched to a gene: 4. Germline CDR1 reads SGHRS; CDR2 reads YFSETQ. CDR3 size: 12 residues. The CDR3 nucleotides read TGCGCCAGCAGCGGGCCGGGGGGGACCCAGTACTTC. It codes for CASSGPGGTQYF. The whole variable domain, remainder taken from reference TRBV5-1 and TRBJ2-5, is KAGVTQTPRYLIKTRGQQVTLSCSPISGHRSVSWYQQTPGQGLQFLFEYFSETQRNKGNFPGRFSGRQFSNSRSEMNVSTLELGDSALYLCASSGPGGTQYFGPGTRLLVL.

This chain joins TRBV9 and TRBJ1-4; TRBD1 matches 8 bases. Germline-derived CDR1 and CDR2 are SGDLS and YYNGEE. The CDR3 contains 15 residues. V shed 1 base, J shed 7 bases, and the junction held 6 bases outside the gene matches. CDR3 protein: CASSVLTGEGEKLFF. In DNA form, the CDR3 reads TGTGCCAGCAGCGTATTGACAGGGGAAGGTGAAAAACTGTTTTTT.

The rearrangement joins TRBV9 to TRBJ1-2, with 7 nucleotides matching TRBD1. Germline values: CDR1 SGDLS, CDR2 YYNGEE. V lost 1 base to trimming and J lost 4 bases; unmatched junction nucleotides: 19. This CDR3 spans 19 amino acids. In nucleotides, the CDR3 is TGTGCCAGCAGCGTAAATACAAACGGACAGGCTAGCGCAGGCTATGGCTACACCTTC. Residues: CASSVNTNGQASAGYGYTF.

J is TRBJ1-1 and V is TRBV6-4; D unclear. Germline V lookup: CDR1 MRHNA, CDR2 SNTAGT. The CDR3 sequence is 13 residues long. V was pared by 6 bases and J by 6 bases, with 14 bases between. CDR3 nucleotides: TGTGCCAGCAGGGCACAACCAGGCGCTGAAGCTTTCTTT. It translates to CASRAQPGAEAFF.

The V gene is TRBV7-9, the J gene TRBJ2-3; D uncertain. The CDR3 extends over 12 amino acids. V was cut by 4 bases and J by 6 bases, with 8 bases left in between. The germline gives CDR1 SEHNR, CDR2 FQNEAQ (reference sequence). Here the CDR3 reads CASSSVFDTQYF. The DNA for the CDR3 is TGTGCCAGCAGCTCAGTATTCGATACGCAGTATTTT. Combining the CDR3 with reference TRBV7-9 and TRBJ2-3 gives the whole variable domain DTGVSQNPRHKITKRGQNVTFRCDPISEHNRLYWYRQTLGQGPEFLTYFQNEAQLEKSRLLSDRFSAERPKGSFSTLEIQRTEQGDSAMYLCASSSVFDTQYFGPGTRLTVL.

The chain employs TRBV9 and TRBJ1-5; the D is unclear. V was pared by 1 base and J by 6 bases, with 8 bases between. The CDR3 has 13 residues. Germline loops: CDR1 SGDLS, CDR2 YYNGEE. The CDR3, as DNA: TGTGCCAGCAGCGTAAGTTCAGGTCAGCCCCAGCATTTT. This gives the protein CASSVSSGQPQHF.

This sequence joins TRBV2 and TRBJ1-2; D gene ambiguous. Trimming removed 6 bases from V and 3 bases from J, with 8 bases in between. Germline lookup yields CDR1 SNHLY and CDR2 FYNNEI. There are 12 residues in the CDR3. CDR3 protein: CASRARYYGYTF. CDR3 sequence (DNA): TGTGCCAGCAGGGCCCGGTACTATGGCTACACCTTC.

The chain couples TRBV9 to TRBJ2-3; D remains unclear. This CDR3 has 14 residues. V shed 4 bases and J shed 7 bases, with 16 bases lying between them. In germline, CDR1 is SGDLS, CDR2 YYNGEE. CDR3 nucleotide sequence: TGTGCCAGCAGCCGTTTTGTGACGGCCCATACGCAGTATTTT. Amino acid sequence: CASSRFVTAHTQYF.